The entry that follows covers one T cell receptor beta chain sequence. Per the germline V gene, CDR1 is LGHDT and CDR2 is YNNKEL (reference sequence). V was trimmed by 1 base and J by 10 bases, leaving 11 bases between them. The CDR3 has 13 amino acids. This sample stems from a study of blood T cell repertoires in COVID-19. Across the study: The analysed material was cDNA or gDNA that came from T cells, B-cell-depleted T cells, or PBMCs.

Original methodology: By means of reference gene primer amplification, nucleated cell counts were estimated. The protocol was immunoSEQ multiplex PCR, while the TCRdb copy is restricted to in-frame clones and leaves out a portion. V, J and clone size are taken as reported in that table, and D and trimming were inferred from the DNA itself. The top ten clones hold approximately 3.4% of a sample with about 110,000 clones, 88% of them seen once. The chain carries TRBV3-1 (or the pseudogene TRBV3-2) and TRBJ2-1; D possibly corresponds to TRBD2 (5 bases). The TCR was taken from a woman aged 45-65 years with acute or convalescent COVID-19. The sequenced sample consisted of peripheral blood. DNA of the CDR3: TGTGCCAGCAGCCAAGCTCTTGTAGCGGAGCAGTTCTTC. It encodes CASSQALVAEQFF.